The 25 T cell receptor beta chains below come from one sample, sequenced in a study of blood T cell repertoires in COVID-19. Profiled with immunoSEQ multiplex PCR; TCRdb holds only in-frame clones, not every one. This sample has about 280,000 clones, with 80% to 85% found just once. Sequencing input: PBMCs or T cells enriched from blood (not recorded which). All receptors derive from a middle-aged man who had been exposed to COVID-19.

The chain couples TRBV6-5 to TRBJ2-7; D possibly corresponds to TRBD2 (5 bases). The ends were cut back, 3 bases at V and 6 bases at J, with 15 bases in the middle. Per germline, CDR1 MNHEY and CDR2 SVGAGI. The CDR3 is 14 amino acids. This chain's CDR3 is CASSYTGSRSEQYF. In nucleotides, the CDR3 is TGTGCCAGCAGTTATACGGGATCACGGAGCGAGCAGTACTTC.

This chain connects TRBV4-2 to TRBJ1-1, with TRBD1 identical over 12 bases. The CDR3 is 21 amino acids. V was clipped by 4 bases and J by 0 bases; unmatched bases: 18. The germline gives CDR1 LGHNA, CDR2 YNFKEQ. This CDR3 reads CASSPSLEGWDRGPLNTEAFF. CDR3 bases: TGTGCCAGCAGCCCAAGTCTAGAAGGATGGGACAGGGGGCCTCTGAACACTGAAGCTTTCTTT.

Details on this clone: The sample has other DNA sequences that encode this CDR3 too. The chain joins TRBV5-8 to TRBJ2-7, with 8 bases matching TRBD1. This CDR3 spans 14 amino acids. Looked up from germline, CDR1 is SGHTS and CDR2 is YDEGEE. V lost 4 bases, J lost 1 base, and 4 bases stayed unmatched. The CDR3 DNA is TGTGCCAGCAGCCGGACAGGGAGTTCCTACGAGCAGTACTTC. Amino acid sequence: CASSRTGSSYEQYF.

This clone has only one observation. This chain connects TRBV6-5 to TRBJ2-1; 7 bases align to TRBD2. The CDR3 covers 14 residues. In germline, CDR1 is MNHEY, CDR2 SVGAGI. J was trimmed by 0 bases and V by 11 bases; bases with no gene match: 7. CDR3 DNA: TGTGCCGGGGGTAGCGGGTCCTCCTACAATGAGCAGTTCTTC. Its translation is CAGGSGSSYNEQFF.

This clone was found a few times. The CDR3 protein is CASTPGQLKTDTQYF. The CDR3 DNA reads as TGTGCCAGCACCCCTGGACAGTTAAAAACAGATACGCAGTATTTT. The chain recombines TRBV6-5 with TRBJ2-3; possible D gene TRBD1, 6 bases. Trimming shortened V by 7 bases and J by 3 bases, and 17 bases separated the two germline ends. This CDR3 contains 15 residues. Germline V gene data show CDR1 as MNHEY and CDR2 as SVGAGI.

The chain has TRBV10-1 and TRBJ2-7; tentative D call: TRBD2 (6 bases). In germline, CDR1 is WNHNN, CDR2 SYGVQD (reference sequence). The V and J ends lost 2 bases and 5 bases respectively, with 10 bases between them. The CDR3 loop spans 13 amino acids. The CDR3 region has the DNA TGCGCCAGCAGTGAGCCCGGGAGACACGAGCAGTACTTC. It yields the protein CASSEPGRHEQYF.

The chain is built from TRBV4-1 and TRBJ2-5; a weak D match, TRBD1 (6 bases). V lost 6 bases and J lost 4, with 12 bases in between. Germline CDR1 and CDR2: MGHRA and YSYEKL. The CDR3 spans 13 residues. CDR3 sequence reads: CASRPQGGETQYF. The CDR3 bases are TGCGCCAGCAGACCACAGGGCGGAGAGACCCAGTACTTC.

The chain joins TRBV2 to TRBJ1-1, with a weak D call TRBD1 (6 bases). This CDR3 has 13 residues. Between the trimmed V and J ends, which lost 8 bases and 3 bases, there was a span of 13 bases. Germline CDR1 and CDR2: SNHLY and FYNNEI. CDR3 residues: CASRDKKYTEAFF. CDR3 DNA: TGTGCCAGCCGGGACAAAAAGTACACTGAAGCTTTCTTT.

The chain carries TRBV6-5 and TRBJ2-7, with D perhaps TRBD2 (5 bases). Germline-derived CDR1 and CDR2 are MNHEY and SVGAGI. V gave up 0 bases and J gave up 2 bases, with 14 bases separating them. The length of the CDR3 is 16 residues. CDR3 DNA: TGTGCCAGCAGTTACTCGCGGACTTTACTAACCTACGAGCAGTACTTC. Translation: CASSYSRTLLTYEQYF.

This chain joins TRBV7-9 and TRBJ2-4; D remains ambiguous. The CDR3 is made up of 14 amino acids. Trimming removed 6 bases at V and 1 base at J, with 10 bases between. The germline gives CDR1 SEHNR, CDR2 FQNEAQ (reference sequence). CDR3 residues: CASSPPSAKNIQYF. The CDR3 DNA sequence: TGTGCCAGCAGTCCCCCTAGTGCCAAAAACATTCAGTACTTC. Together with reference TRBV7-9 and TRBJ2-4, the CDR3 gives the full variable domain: DTGVSQNPRHKITKRGQNVTFRCDPISEHNRLYWYRQTLGQGPEFLTYFQNEAQLEKSRLLSDRFSAERPKGSFSTLEIQRTEQGDSAMYLCASSPPSAKNIQYFGAGTRLSVL.

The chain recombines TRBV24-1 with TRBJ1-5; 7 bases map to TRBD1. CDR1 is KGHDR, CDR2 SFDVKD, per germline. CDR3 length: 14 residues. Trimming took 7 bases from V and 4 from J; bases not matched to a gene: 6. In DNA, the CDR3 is TGTGCCACCAGCGACAGGGTGCGAAATCAGCCCCAGCATTTT. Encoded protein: CATSDRVRNQPQHF.

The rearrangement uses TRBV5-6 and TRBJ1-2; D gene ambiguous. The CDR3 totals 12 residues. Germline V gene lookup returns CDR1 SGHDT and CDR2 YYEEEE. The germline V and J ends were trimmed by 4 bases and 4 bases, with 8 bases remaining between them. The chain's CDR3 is CASSARGYGYTF. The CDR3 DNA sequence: TGTGCCAGCAGCGCTCGGGGCTATGGCTACACCTTC.

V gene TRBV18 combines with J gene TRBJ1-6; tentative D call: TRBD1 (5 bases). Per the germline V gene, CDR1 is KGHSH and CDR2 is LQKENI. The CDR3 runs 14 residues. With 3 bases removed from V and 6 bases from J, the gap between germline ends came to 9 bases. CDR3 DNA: TGTGCCAGCTCACCGGGGGGTAGTAATTCACCCCTCCACTTT. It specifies CASSPGGSNSPLHF.

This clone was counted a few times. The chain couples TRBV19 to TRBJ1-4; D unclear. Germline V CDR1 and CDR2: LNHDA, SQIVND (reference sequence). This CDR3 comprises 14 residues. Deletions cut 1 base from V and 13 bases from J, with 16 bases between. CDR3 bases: TGTGCCAGTAGTATAGGAGGCCTAATGAAAAGACTGTTTTTT. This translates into CASSIGGLMKRLFF.

CDR3 DNA: TGTGCCAGCAGCCCAGGGGCCGGGTTGGGTAGCTACGAGCAGTACTTC. As protein: CASSPGAGLGSYEQYF. The chain has TRBV5-4 and TRBJ2-7, with D possibly matching TRBD1 (6 bases). The CDR3 is made up of 16 amino acids. Germline CDR1 reads SGHNT; CDR2 reads YYREEE (reference sequence). Trimming left V 4 bases short and J 3 bases short, with 20 bases between.

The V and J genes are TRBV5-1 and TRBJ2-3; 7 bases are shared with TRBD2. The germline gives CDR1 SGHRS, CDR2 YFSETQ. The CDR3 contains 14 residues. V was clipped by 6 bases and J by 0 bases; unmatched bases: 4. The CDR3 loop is CASTSGVSTDTQYF. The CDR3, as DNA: TGCGCCAGCACGAGCGGGGTCAGCACAGATACGCAGTATTTT.

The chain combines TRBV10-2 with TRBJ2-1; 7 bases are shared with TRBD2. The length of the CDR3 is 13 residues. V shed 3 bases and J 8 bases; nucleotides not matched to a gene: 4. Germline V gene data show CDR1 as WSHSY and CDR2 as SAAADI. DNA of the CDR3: TGCGCCAGCAGTGATGCAGGGAGGGATGAGCAGTTCTTC. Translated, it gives CASSDAGRDEQFF.

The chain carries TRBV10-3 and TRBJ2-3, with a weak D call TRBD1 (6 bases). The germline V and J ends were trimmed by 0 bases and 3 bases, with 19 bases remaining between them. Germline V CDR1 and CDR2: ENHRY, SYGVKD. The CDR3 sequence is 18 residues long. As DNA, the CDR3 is TGTGCCATCAGTGAGTCGGCAGAACAGGGTTATGTGACAGATACGCAGTATTTT. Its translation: CAISESAEQGYVTDTQYF.

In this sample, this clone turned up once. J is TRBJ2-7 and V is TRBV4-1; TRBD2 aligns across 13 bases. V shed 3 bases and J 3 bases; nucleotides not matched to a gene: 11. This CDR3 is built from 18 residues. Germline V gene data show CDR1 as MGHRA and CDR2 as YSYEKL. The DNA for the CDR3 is TGCGCCAGCAGCCATTCGCCCGGGACTAGCGGGAAGAGCTACGAGCAGTACTTC. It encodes CASSHSPGTSGKSYEQYF.

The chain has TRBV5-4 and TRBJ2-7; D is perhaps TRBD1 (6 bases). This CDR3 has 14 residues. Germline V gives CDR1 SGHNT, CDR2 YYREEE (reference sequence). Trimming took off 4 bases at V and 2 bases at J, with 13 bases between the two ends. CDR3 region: CASSPQGSAYEQYF. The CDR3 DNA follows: TGTGCCAGCAGCCCGCAGGGGTCAGCCTACGAGCAGTACTTC.

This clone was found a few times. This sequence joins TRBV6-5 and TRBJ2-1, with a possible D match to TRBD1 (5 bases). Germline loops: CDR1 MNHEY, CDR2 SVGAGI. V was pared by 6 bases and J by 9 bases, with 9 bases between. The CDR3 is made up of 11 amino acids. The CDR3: CASRFRVEQFF. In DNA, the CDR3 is TGTGCCAGCAGGTTCAGGGTTGAGCAGTTCTTC.

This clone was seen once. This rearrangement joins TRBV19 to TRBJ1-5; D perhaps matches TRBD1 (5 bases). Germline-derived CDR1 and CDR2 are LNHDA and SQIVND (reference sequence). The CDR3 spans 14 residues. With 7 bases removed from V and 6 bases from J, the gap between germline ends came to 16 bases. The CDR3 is CASNPTSGLQPQHF. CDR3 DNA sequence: TGTGCCAGTAATCCCACTTCAGGGCTTCAGCCCCAGCATTTT.

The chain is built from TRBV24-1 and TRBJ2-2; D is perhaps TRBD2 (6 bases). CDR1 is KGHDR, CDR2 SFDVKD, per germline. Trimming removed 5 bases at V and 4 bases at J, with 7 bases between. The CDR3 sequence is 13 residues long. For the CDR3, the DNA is TGTGCCACCAGTGTCGGGGGCACCGGGGAGCTGTTTTTT. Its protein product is CATSVGGTGELFF.

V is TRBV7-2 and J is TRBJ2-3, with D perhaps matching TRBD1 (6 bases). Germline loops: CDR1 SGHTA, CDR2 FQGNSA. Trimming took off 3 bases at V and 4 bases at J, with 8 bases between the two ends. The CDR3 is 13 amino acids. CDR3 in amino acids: CASSFGGADTQYF. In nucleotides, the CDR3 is TGTGCCAGCAGCTTTGGGGGCGCAGATACGCAGTATTTT.

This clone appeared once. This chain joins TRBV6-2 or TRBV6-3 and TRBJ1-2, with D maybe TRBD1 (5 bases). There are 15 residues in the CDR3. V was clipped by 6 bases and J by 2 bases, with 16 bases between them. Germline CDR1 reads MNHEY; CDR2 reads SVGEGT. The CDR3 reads CASSPPPNRNYGYTF. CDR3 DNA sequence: TGTGCCAGCAGCCCCCCACCAAACAGGAACTATGGCTACACCTTC.